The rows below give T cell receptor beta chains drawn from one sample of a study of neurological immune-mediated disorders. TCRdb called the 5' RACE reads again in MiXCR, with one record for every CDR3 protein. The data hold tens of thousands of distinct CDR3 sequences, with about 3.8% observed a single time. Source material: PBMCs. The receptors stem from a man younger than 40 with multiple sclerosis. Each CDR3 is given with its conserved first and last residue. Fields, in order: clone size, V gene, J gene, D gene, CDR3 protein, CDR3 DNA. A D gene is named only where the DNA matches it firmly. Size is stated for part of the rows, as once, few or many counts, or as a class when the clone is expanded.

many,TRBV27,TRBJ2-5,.,CASSFRVRETQYF,TGTGCCAGCAGTTTCAGGGTTCGAGAGACCCAGTACTTC
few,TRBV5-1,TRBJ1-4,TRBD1,CASSYGQGAVEKLFF,TGCGCCAGCAGCTACGGACAGGGGGCCGTCGAAAAACTGTTTTTT
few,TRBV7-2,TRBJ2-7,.,CVSSLAPGDEQYF,TGTGTCAGCAGCCTAGCCCCGGGCGACGAGCAGTACTTC
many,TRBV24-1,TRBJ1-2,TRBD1,CATSAPGTGIFGYTF,TGTGCCACCAGTGCTCCCGGGACAGGCATCTTTGGCTACACCTTC
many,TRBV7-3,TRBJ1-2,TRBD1,CASSWTGNKYGYTF,TGTGCCAGCAGCTGGACAGGAAATAAGTATGGCTACACCTTC
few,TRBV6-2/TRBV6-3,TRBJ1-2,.,CASSYRGQSYGYTF,TGTGCCAGCAGTTACCGCGGACAGTCTTATGGCTACACCTTC
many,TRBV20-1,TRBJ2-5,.,CSASVVGSYETQYF,TGCAGTGCTAGCGTGGTCGGGAGTTATGAGACCCAGTACTTC
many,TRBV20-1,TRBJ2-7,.,CSARQRTGRVQYF,TGCAGTGCTAGGCAAAGGACAGGGAGGGTGCAGTACTTC
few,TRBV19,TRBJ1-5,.,CASSIGLTAQNF,TGTGCCAGTAGTATAGGTTTAACGGCCCAGAATTTT
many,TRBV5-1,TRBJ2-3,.,CASSPAGGNTQYF,TGCGCCAGCAGCCCGGCTGGTGGTAATACGCAGTATTTT
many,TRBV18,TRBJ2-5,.,CASSPPGVQETQYF,TGTGCCAGCTCACCACCCGGGGTGCAAGAGACCCAGTACTTC
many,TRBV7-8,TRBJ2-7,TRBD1,CAIRMTDRTTYEQYF,TGTGCCATCCGAATGACGGACAGGACGACCTACGAGCAGTACTTC
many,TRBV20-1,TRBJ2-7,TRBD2,CSALTSGRDEQYF,TGCAGTGCCCTGACTAGCGGGCGGGACGAGCAGTACTTC
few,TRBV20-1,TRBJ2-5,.,CSAPETQYF,TGCAGTGCTCCAGAGACCCAGTACTTC
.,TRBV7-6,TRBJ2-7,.,CASSSRTIGEQYF,TGTGCCAGCAGCTCCCGGACTATCGGCGAGCAGTACTTC
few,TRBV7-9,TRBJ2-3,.,CASGLTGTDTQYF,TGTGCCAGCGGACTGACGGGCACAGATACGCAGTATTTT
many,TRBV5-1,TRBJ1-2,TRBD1,CASSFEEGAFNTF,TGCGCCAGCAGCTTCGAAGAGGGGGCGTTTAACACCTTC
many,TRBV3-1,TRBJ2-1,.,CASSQQLAGEQFF,TGTGCCAGCAGCCAGCAACTAGCCGGTGAGCAGTTCTTC
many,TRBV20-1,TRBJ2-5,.,CSARDAGLGETQYF,TGCAGTGCTAGAGACGCGGGGCTGGGGGAGACCCAGTACTTC
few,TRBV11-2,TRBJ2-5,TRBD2,CASSSLAGGGETQYF,TGTGCCAGCAGTTCCCTAGCGGGGGGAGGAGAGACCCAGTACTTC
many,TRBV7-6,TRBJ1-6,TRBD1,CASSQGQAINNSPLHF,TGTGCCAGCAGCCAGGGACAGGCGATAAATAATTCACCCCTCCACTTT
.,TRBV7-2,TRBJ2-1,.,CASSIQTGADEQFF,TGTGCCAGCAGCATACAAACTGGGGCTGATGAGCAGTTCTTC
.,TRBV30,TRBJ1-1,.,CAWSGPLNTEAFF,TGTGCCTGGAGCGGACCCCTGAACACTGAAGCTTTCTTT
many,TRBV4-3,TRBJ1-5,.,CASSQDTRGLQPQHF,TGCGCCAGCAGCCAAGACACAAGAGGATTGCAGCCCCAGCATTTT